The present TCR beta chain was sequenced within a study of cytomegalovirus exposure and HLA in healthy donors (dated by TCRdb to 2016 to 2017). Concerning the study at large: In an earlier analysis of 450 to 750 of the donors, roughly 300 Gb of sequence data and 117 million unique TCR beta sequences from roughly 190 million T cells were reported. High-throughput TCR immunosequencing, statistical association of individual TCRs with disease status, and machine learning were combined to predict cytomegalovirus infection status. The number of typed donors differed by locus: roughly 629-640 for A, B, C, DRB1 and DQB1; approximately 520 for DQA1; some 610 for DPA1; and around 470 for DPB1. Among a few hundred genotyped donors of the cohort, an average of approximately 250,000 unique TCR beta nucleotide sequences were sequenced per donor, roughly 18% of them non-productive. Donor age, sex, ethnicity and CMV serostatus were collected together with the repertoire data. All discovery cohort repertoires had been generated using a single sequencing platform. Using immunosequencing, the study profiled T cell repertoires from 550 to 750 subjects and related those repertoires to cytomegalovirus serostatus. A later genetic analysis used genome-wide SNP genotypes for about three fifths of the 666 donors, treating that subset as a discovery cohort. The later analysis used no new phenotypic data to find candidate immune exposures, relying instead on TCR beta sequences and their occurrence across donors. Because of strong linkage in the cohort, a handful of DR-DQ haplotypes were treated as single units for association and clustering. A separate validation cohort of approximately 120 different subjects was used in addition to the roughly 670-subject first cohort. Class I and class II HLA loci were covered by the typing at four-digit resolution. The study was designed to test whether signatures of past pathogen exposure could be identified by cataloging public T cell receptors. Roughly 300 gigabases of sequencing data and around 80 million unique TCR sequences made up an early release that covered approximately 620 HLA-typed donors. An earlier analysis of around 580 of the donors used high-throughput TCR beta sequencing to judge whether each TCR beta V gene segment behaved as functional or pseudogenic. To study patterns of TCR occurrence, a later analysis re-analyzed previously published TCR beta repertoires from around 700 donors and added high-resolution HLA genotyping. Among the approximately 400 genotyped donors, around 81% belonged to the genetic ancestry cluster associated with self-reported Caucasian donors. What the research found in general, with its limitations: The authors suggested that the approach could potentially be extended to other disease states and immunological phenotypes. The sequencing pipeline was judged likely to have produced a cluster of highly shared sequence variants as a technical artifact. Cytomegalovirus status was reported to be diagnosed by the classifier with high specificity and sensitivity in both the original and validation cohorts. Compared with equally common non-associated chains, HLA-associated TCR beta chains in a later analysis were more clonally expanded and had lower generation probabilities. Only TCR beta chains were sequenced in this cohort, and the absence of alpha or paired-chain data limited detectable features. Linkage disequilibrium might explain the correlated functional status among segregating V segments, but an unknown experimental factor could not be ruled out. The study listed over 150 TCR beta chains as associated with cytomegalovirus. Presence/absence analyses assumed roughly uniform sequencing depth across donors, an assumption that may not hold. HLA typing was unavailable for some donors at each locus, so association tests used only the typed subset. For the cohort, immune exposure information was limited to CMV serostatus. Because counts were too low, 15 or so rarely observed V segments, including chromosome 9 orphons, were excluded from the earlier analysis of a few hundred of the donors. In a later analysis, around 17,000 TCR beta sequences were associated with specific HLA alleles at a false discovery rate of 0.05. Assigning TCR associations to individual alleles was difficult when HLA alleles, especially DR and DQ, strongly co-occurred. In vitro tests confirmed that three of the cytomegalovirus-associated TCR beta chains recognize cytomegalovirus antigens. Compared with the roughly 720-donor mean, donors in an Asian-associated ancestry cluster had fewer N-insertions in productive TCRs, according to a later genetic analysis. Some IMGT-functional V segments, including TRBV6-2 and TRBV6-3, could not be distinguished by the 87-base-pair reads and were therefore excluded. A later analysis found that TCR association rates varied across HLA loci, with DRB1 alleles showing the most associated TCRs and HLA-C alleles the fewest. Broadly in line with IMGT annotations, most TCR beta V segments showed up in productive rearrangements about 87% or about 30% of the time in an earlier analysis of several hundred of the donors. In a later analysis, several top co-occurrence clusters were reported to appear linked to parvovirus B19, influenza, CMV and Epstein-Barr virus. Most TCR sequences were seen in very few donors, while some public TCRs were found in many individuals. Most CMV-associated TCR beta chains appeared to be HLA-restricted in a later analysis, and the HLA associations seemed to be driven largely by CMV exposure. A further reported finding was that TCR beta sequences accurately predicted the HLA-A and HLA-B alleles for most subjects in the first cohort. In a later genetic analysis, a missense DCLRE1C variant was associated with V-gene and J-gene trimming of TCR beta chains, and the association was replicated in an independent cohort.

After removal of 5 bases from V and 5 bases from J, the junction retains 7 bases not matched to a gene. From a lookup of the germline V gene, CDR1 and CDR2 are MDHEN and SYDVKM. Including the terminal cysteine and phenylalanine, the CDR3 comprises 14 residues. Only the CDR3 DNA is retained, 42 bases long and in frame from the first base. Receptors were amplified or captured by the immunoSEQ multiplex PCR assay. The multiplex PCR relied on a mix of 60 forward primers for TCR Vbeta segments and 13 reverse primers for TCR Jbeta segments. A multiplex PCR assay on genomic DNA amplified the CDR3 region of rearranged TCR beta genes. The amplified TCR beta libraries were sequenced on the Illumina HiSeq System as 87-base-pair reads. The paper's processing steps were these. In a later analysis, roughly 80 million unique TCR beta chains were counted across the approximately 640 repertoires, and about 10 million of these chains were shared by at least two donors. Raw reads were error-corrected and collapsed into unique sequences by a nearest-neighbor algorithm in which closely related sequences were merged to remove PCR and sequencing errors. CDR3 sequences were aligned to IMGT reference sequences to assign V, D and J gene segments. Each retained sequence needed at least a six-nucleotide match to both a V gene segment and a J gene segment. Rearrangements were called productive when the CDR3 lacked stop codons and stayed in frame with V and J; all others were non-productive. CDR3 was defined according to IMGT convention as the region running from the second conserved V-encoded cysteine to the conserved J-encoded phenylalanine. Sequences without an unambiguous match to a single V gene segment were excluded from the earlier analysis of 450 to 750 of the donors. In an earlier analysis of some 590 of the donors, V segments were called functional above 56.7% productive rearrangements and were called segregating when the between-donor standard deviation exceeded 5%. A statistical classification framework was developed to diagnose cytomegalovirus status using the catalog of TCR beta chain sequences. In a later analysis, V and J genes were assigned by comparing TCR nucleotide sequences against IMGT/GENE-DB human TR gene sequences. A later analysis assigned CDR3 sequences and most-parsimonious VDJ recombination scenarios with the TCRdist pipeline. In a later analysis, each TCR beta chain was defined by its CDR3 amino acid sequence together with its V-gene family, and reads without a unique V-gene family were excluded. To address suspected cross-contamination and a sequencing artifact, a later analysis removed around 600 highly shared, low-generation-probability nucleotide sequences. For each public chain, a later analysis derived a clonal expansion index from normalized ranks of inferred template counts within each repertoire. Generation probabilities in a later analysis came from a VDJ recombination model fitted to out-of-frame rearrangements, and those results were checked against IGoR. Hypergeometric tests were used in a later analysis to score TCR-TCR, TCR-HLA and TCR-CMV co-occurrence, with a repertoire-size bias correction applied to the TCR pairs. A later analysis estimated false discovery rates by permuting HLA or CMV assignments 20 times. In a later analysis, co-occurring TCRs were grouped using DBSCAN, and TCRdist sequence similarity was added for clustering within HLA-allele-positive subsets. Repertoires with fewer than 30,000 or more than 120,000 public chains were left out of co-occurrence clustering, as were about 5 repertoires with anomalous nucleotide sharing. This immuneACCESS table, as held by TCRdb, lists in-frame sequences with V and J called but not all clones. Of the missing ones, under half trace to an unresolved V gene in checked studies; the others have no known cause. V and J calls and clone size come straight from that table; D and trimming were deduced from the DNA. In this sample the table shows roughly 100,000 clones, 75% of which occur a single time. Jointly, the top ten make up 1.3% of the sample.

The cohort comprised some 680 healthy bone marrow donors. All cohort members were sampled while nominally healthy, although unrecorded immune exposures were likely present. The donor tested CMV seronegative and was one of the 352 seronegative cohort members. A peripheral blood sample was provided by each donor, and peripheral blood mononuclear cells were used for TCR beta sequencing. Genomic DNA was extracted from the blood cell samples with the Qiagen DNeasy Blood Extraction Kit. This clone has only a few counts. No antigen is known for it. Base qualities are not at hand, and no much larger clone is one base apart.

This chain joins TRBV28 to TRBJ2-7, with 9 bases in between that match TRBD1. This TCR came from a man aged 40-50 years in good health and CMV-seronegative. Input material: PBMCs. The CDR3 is CASSTRTGADEQYF. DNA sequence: TGTGCCAGCAGTACCCGGACAGGGGCTGACGAGCAGTACTTC.